This T cell receptor beta chain was profiled in a study of tumor-infiltrating lymphocytes in localized non-small cell lung cancer. Notes on this clone: Its antigen remains unidentified.

CDR1 MGHDK and CDR2 SYGVNS come from the germline V gene. V lost 6 bases and J 1 base, leaving 9 bases between the germline ends. The CDR3 totals 13 residues. Sequencing used immunoSEQ multiplex PCR; TCRdb keeps in-frame clones, though not all of them. The sample includes 13,000 to 15,000 clones, 55% to 70% seen only once; the top ten take less than 25%. Study results and caveats: TCRbeta sequencing showed higher T cell infiltration in tumors than uninvolved lung.

The receptor was derived from a human donor with non-small cell lung cancer. This chain uses TRBV25-1 with TRBJ2-5; tentatively, D is TRBD2 (7 bases). The sample was uninvolved lung tissue not adjacent to the tumor. The CDR3 sequence: CASSRGAQETQYF. DNA of the CDR3: TGTGCCAGCAGCCGGGGGGCCCAAGAGACCCAGTACTTC.